A selection of T cell receptor beta chains follows, all from one sample in a study of T cells expressing NK-cell markers. From its re-call of the 5' RACE reads, TCRdb lists each CDR3 protein once, without DNA. This sample lists 550,000 to 600,000 distinct CDR3 sequences; its ten largest clones have 3% to 4.5%. The sequenced sample was blood T cells: a sorted CD56 or NKG2C T cell subset, CD4+ or CD8+ T cells, or bulk PBMC T cells (not recorded which). These receptors were taken from a man in his late teens or twenties in good health. CDR3s include the opening cysteine and the closing phenylalanine or tryptophan.

CDR3aa,j_gene,v_gene
CASSLSGLGANYGYTF,TRBJ1-2,TRBV27
CASSFVGRANYGYTF,TRBJ1-2,TRBV12-3/TRBV12-4
CASSTSGGRGTEAFF,TRBJ1-1,TRBV6-5
CASSPRSGVPDTQYF,TRBJ2-3,TRBV18
CASSLIIGSPSYEQYF,TRBJ2-7,TRBV12-3/TRBV12-4
CASTQTEGRETQYF,TRBJ2-5,TRBV7-8
CASSQDTARYGYTF,TRBJ1-2,TRBV3-1
CSVESIGEANYGYTF,TRBJ1-2,TRBV29-1
CASSWGVGNNEQFF,TRBJ2-1,TRBV6-5
CASSLLVAGDHEQFF,TRBJ2-1,TRBV7-2